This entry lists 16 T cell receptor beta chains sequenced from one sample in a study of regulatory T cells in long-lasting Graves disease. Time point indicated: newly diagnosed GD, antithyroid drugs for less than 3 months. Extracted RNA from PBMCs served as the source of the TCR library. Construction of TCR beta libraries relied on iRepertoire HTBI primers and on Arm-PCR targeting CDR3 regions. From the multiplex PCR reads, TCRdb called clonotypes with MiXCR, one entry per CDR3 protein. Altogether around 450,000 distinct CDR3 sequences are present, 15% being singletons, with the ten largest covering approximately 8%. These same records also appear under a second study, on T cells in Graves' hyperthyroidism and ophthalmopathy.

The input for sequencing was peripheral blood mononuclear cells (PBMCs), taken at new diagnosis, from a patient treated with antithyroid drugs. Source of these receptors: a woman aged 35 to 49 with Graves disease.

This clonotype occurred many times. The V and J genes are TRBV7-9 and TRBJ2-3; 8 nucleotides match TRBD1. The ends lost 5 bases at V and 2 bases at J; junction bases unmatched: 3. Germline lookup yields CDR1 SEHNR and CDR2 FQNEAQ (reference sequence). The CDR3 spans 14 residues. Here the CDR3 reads CASSRDRNTDTQYF. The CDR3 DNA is TGTGCCAGCAGCCGGGACAGGAACACAGATACGCAGTATTTT.

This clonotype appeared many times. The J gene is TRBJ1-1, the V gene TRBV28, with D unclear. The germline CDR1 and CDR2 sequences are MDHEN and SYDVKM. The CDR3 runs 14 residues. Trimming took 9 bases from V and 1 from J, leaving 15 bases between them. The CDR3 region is CARSVGEGNTEAFF. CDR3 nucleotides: TGTGCCAGAAGTGTTGGGGAAGGGAACACTGAAGCTTTCTTT.

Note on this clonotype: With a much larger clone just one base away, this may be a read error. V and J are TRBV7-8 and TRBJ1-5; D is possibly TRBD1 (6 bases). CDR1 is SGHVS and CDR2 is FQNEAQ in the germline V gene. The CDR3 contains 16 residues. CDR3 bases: TGTGCCGGCAGCGAAGCCGGACAGTTAAGCAATCAGCCCCAGCATTTT. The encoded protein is CAGSEAGQLSNQPQHF.

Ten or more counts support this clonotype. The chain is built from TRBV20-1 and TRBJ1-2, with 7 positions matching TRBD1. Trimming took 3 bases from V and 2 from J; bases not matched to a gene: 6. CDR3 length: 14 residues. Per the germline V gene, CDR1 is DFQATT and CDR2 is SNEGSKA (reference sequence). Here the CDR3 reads CSARGSGGNYGYTF. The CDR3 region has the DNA TGCAGTGCTAGGGGGTCAGGGGGGAACTATGGCTACACCTTC.

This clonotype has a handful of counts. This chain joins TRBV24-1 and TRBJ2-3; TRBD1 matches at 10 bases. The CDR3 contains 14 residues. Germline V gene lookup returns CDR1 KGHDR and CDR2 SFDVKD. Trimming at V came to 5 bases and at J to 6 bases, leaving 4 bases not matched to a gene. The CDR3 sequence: CATSAGQGRDTQYF. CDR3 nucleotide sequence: TGTGCCACCAGTGCGGGACAGGGGAGGGATACGCAGTATTTT.

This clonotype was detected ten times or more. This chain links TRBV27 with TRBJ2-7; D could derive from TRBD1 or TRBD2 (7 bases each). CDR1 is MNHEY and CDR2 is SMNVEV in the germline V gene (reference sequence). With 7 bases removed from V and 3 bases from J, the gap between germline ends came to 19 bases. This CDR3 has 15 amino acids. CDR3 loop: CASTPGQGGNYEQYF. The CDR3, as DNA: TGTGCCAGCACCCCCGGCCAGGGGGGGAACTACGAGCAGTACTTC.

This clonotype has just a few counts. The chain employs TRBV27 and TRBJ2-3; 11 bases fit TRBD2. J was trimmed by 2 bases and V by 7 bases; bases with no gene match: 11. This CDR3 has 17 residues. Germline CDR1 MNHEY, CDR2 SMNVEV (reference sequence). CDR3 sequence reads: CASKGPSGRWATDTQYF. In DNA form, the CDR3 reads TGTGCCAGCAAAGGGCCTAGCGGGAGGTGGGCCACAGATACGCAGTATTTT.

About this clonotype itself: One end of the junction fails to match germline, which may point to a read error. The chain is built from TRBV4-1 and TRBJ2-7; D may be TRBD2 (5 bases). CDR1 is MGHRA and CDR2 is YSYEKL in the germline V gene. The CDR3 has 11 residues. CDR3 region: CASSQDGLVIF. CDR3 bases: TGCGCCAGCAGCCAAGATGGACTCGTAATCTTC.

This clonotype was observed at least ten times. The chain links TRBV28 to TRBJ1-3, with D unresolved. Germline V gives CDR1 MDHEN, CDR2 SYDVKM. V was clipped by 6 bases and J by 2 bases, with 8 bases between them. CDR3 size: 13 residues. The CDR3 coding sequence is TGTGCCAGCAGGCAGACCACTGGAAACACCATATATTTT. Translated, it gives CASRQTTGNTIYF.

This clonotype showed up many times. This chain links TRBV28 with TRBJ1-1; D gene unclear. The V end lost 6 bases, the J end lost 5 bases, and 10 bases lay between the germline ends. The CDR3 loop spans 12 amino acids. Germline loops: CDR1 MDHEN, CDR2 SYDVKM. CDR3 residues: CASSLLGTEAFF. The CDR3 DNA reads TGTGCCAGCAGCTTGTTGGGGACTGAAGCTTTCTTT.

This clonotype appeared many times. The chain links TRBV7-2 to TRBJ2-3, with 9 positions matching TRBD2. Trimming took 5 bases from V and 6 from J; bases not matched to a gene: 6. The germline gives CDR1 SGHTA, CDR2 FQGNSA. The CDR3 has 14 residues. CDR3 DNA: TGTGCCAGCAGCGCAACTAGCGGGTCGGATACGCAGTATTTT. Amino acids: CASSATSGSDTQYF.

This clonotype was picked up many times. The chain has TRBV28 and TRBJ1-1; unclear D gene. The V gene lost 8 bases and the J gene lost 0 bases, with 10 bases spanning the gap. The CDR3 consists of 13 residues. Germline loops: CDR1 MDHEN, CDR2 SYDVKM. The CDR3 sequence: CASRAAMNTEAFF. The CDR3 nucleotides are TGTGCCAGCCGCGCAGCTATGAACACTGAAGCTTTCTTT.

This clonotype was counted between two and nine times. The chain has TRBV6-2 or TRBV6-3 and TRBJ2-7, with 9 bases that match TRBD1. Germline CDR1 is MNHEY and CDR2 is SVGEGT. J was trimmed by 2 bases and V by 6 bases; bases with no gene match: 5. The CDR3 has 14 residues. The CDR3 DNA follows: TGTGCCAGCAGGGATAGACAGGGGGCCTACGAGCAGTACTTC. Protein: CASRDRQGAYEQYF.

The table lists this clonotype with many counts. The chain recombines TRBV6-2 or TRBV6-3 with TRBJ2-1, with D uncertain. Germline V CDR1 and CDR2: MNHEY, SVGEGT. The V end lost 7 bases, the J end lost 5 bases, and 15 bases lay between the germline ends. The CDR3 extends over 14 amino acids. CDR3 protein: CASTLSPLNNEQFF. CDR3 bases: TGTGCCAGCACCCTATCGCCACTTAACAATGAGCAGTTCTTC.

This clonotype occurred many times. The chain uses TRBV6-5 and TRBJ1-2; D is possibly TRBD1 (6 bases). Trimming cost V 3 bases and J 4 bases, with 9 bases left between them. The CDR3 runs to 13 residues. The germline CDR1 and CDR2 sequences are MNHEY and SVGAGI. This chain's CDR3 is CASSYGQIYGYTF. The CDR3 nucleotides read TGTGCCAGCAGTTATGGACAGATCTATGGCTACACCTTC.

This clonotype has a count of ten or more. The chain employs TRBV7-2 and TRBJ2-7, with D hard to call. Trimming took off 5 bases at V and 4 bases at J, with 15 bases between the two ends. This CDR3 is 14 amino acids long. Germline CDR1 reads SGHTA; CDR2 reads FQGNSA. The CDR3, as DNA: TGTGCCAGCAGCCTCCTTCTAGGTCCGTACGAGCAGTACTTC. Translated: CASSLLLGPYEQYF.